This T cell receptor (beta chain) was sequenced during a study of OX40 agonist ivuxolimab in advanced cancers. Study-wide context: Ivuxolimab was a fully human IgG2 agonistic monoclonal antibody targeting the costimulatory receptor OX40 (CD134). Intravenous ivuxolimab was administered to patients every 2 weeks at six dose levels: 0.01, 0.1, 0.3, 1.5, 3 and 10 mg/kg. Of the roughly 52 patients in dose escalation, about 20 had hepatocellular carcinoma, roughly 15 had melanoma, 9 had renal cell carcinoma and 9 had head and neck cancer. The dose-escalation cohort was about 83% male with a mean age of approximately 59 years, ranging from about 23 to 85. Prior anti-PD-1, anti-PD-L1 or anti-CTLA-4 therapy was permitted, and 35% to 40% of dose-escalation patients had received checkpoint inhibitors. Three dose-escalation patients achieved partial responses, one with hepatocellular carcinoma and two with cutaneous melanoma. The purpose of peripheral TCRbeta sequencing was to test whether ivuxolimab changed TCR sequence diversity and led to clonal T-cell expansion. The paper describes the monotherapy dose-escalation part (N ≈ 52 patients) of the phase I trial of ivuxolimab.

For sequencing of the TCRbeta CDR3 region, genomic DNA was extracted from the sorted cells. The immunoSEQ Assay was used for sequencing of TCRbeta CDR3 regions. What TCRdb holds here is the immuneACCESS table cut down to in-frame rearrangements. Part of the clones is not present; checked against another copy, under half of the missing clones reflect an unresolved V gene, and the others are unexplained. This sample lists about 77,000 clones; 89% were detected once. The ten largest make up around 2.4% of the sample. What the research found in general, with its limitations: At doses of 0.1 to 3.0 mg/kg, clonal expansion of both CD4+ and CD8+ T cells in blood was seen between baseline and week 6. In the 0.1-3.0 mg/kg groups, partial responders had among the lowest normalized peripheral clonal expansion, particularly in CD8+ T cells. The antigen specificity of the clonally expanded peripheral T cells was not determined. Low levels of normalized T-cell clonal expansion were also seen in some patients who did not respond. After ivuxolimab, expanded clones were on average more numerous among CD8+ T cells than among CD4+ T cells.

The germline V gene sets CDR1 to ENHRY and CDR2 to SYGVKD. The CDR3 sequence holds 14 residues, the cysteine and phenylalanine included. Only the CDR3 DNA is retained, 42 bases long and in frame from the first base. V has 3 bases trimmed and J has 6 bases trimmed; junction bases matching no gene number 7. This clone showed up just once. Its antigen remains unidentified. It has no much larger one-base neighbor in the sample; base qualities were not kept. The trial excluded patients who had a history of autoimmune disease or were on systemic immunosuppression. In every dose cohort, peripheral blood was drawn for TCR sequencing at baseline, cycle 4 day 1, and cycle 7 day 1. The samples were taken from a phase I, first-in-human, multicenter, open-label dose-escalation trial of ivuxolimab. Adults with locally advanced or metastatic head and neck squamous cell, hepatocellular, melanoma or renal cell carcinoma were enrolled in the trial. Before TCR sequencing, CD4+ T cells and CD8+ T cells from peripheral blood were sorted into separate populations.

This sequence uses TRBV10-3 and TRBJ1-2, and TRBD1 matches 7 of the central bases. The input for sequencing was CD4+ or CD8+ T cells sorted from blood, taken in a trial of the OX40 agonist ivuxolimab. This TCR derives from an adult with an advanced solid tumor such as melanoma, head and neck, liver or kidney cancer. The DNA is as follows: TGTGCCATCAGTGACCCAGACAGGGTGGATGGCTACACCTTC. Its amino acids are CAISDPDRVDGYTF.